The 22 T cell receptor beta chains below were found in one sample sequenced in a study of blood T cell repertoires in COVID-19. Using immunoSEQ multiplex PCR, the repertoire was profiled, and TCRdb retains in-frame clones only, with some absent. The sample consists of roughly 110,000 clones, 80% to 85% of them appearing once. The source material was peripheral blood. The receptor set was obtained from a human donor in a cohort sampled during active COVID-19.

This sequence joins TRBV4-2 and TRBJ1-1; tentatively, D is TRBD1 (5 bases). V lost 1 base and J lost 1, with 16 bases in between. The CDR3 is 17 amino acids. Germline loops: CDR1 LGHNA, CDR2 YNFKEQ. The CDR3 coding sequence is TGTGCCAGCAGCCAAGTTGGCAGGGCTGGGTGGAACACTGAAGCTTTCTTT. Translation: CASSQVGRAGWNTEAFF.

This chain uses TRBV29-1 with TRBJ2-3, with 12 positions matching TRBD2. The CDR3 spans 15 residues. With V trimmed by 4 bases and J by 1 base, 3 bases remained unmatched. Germline assignment: CDR1 SQVTM and CDR2 ANQGSEA. As DNA, the CDR3 is TGCAGCGTTGGTAGGACTAGCGGGGGCACAGATACGCAGTATTTT. It translates to CSVGRTSGGTDTQYF.

This chain joins TRBV5-1 and TRBJ1-2; D unresolved. Germline V lookup: CDR1 SGHRS, CDR2 YFSETQ. The CDR3 totals 13 residues. With 4 bases removed from V and 0 bases from J, the gap between germline ends came to 7 bases. CDR3 DNA sequence: TGCGCCAGCAGCGACGGAGCTAACTATGGCTACACCTTC. Translating gives CASSDGANYGYTF.

V gene TRBV5-1 combines with J gene TRBJ2-3; TRBD2 aligns across 7 bases. Unmatched junction bases numbered 7, after V lost 1 base and J lost 2 bases. Germline CDR1 reads SGHRS; CDR2 reads YFSETQ. The CDR3 totals 16 residues. Written as DNA, the CDR3 is TGCGCCAGCAGCTTGCGGAAAGCGGGGATCACAGATACGCAGTATTTT. Protein sequence: CASSLRKAGITDTQYF.

J is TRBJ1-5 and V is TRBV19; no clear D gene. Germline-derived CDR1 and CDR2 are LNHDA and SQIVND (reference sequence). This CDR3 spans 13 amino acids. With 0 bases removed from V and 5 bases from J, the gap between germline ends came to 5 bases. The CDR3: CASSIDLDQPQHF. CDR3 in DNA: TGTGCCAGTAGTATAGATCTTGATCAGCCCCAGCATTTT.

This clone is a singleton in its sample. The chain employs TRBV28 and TRBJ2-7; TRBD2 agrees at 10 bases. The junction had 11 bases not matched to a gene; V was cut back by 1 base and J by 2 bases. The CDR3 covers 18 residues. Germline CDR1 is MDHEN and CDR2 is SYDVKM. DNA of the CDR3: TGTGCCAGCAGTTTATTAGGCCCTTTACTAGCGGGGCCCTACGAGCAGTACTTC. Encoded protein: CASSLLGPLLAGPYEQYF. The entire variable domain, with the rest obtained from reference TRBV28 and TRBJ2-7, is as follows: DVKVTQSSRYLVKRTGEKVFLECVQDMDHENMFWYRQDPGLGLRLIYFSYDVKMKEKGDIPEGYSVSREKKERFSLILESASTNQTSMYLCASSLLGPLLAGPYEQYFGPGTRLTVT.

The chain is built from TRBV19 and TRBJ1-6; D possibly corresponds to TRBD1 (6 bases). The CDR3 length is 13 residues. V was cut by 5 bases and J by 11 bases, with 13 bases left in between. CDR1 LNHDA and CDR2 SQIVND come from the germline V gene (reference sequence). CDR3 residues: CASSLNRDAPLHF. CDR3 coding DNA: TGTGCCAGTAGTCTCAACAGGGATGCACCCCTCCACTTT. The complete variable domain, with remaining parts taken from reference TRBV19 and TRBJ1-6, reads DGGITQSPKYLFRKEGQNVTLSCEQNLNHDAMYWYRQDPGQGLRLIYYSQIVNDFQKGDIAEGYSVSREKKESFPLTVTSAQKNPTAFYLCASSLNRDAPLHFGNGTRLTVT.

This chain connects TRBV6-6 to TRBJ2-7, with D tentatively TRBD1 (6 bases). Trimming stripped 5 bases from V and 2 bases from J, with 13 bases between. The CDR3 sequence is 14 residues long. The germline gives CDR1 MNHNY, CDR2 SVGAGI (reference sequence). This CDR3 reads CASSNQGFPYEQYF. CDR3 DNA sequence: TGTGCCAGCAGTAACCAGGGGTTTCCCTACGAGCAGTACTTC.

V usage is TRBV10-3 and J usage is TRBJ2-1; possibly TRBD2 for D (6 bases). The germline CDR1 and CDR2 sequences are ENHRY and SYGVKD. This CDR3 is 19 amino acids long. V was trimmed by 3 bases and J by 0 bases, leaving 21 bases between them. The CDR3 DNA reads as TGTGCCATCAGTGATAATAGCGGAACAACTGACTTCTCCTACAATGAGCAGTTCTTC. Protein product: CAISDNSGTTDFSYNEQFF.

The rearrangement links TRBV27 to TRBJ1-2; possibly TRBD1 for D (5 bases). Germline lookup yields CDR1 MNHEY and CDR2 SMNVEV (reference sequence). The CDR3 covers 13 residues. Trimming removed 5 bases at V and 8 bases at J, with 15 bases between. Written as DNA, the CDR3 is TGTGCCAGCAGTCCCTCGGGGGGATCGGGCTACACCTTC. It encodes CASSPSGGSGYTF.

The J gene is TRBJ1-2, the V gene TRBV12-3 or TRBV12-4; no clear D gene. Trimming left V 3 bases short and J 3 bases short, with 5 bases between. The length of the CDR3 is 12 residues. CDR3 coding DNA: TGTGCCAGCAGTTTCAACTACTATGGCTACACCTTC. Its translation is CASSFNYYGYTF.

V and J are TRBV18 and TRBJ2-5, with 8 nucleotides matching TRBD1. The V and J ends lost 3 bases and 7 bases, in that order; junction bases with no gene match: 16. Germline values: CDR1 KGHSH, CDR2 LQKENI. The CDR3 extends over 17 amino acids. The DNA for the CDR3 is TGTGCCAGCTCACCCAACCTTCTTGGACAGGGTCGCGGGACCCAGTACTTC. This gives the protein CASSPNLLGQGRGTQYF. Supplemented by reference TRBV18 and TRBJ2-5, the full variable domain reads NAGVMQNPRHLVRRRGQEARLRCSPMKGHSHVYWYRQLPEEGLKFMVYLQKENIIDESGMPKERFSAEFPKEGPSILRIQQVVRGDSAAYFCASSPNLLGQGRGTQYFGPGTRLLVL.

The J gene is TRBJ2-1, the V gene TRBV6-2 or TRBV6-3, with D perhaps matching TRBD1 (5 bases). Germline loops: CDR1 MNHEY, CDR2 SVGEGT. Between the trimmed V and J ends, which lost 1 base and 8 bases, there was a span of 12 bases. The CDR3 consists of 14 residues. CDR3 sequence: CASSYWARVDEQFF. The CDR3 DNA reads as TGTGCCAGCAGTTACTGGGCCAGGGTTGATGAGCAGTTCTTC.

Note on this clone: This same CDR3 is encoded by further DNA sequences in the sample. The chain has TRBV2 and TRBJ2-2; a weak D match, TRBD2 (5 bases). The CDR3 sequence is 15 residues long. Germline lookup yields CDR1 SNHLY and CDR2 FYNNEI. V shed 3 bases and J shed 4 bases, with 12 bases lying between them. CDR3 residues: CASSDPGLVTGELFF. CDR3 in DNA: TGTGCCAGCAGTGACCCGGGATTAGTCACCGGGGAGCTGTTTTTT.

CDR3 sequence reads: CASSLVGGGNQPQHF. CDR3 sequence (DNA): TGTGCCAGCAGCTTGGTGGGGGGAGGCAATCAGCCCCAGCATTTT. This chain uses TRBV7-2 with TRBJ1-5; the D gene is possibly TRBD1 (5 bases). V was trimmed by 3 bases and J by 2 bases, leaving 11 bases between them. The germline gives CDR1 SGHTA, CDR2 FQGNSA. CDR3 length: 15 amino acids.

The chain employs TRBV19 and TRBJ2-5; TRBD2 agrees at 7 bases. In germline, CDR1 is LNHDA, CDR2 SQIVND (reference sequence). V was pared by 4 bases and J by 4 bases, with 0 bases of the junction left unmatched. The CDR3 totals 12 residues. CDR3 in DNA: TGTGCCAGTAGTACGGGAGGAGAGACCCAGTACTTC. This translates into CASSTGGETQYF.

V gene TRBV19 combines with J gene TRBJ1-1; a possible D gene is TRBD1 (6 bases). CDR3 size: 13 residues. Germline lookup yields CDR1 LNHDA and CDR2 SQIVND (reference sequence). V lost 10 bases to trimming and J lost 1 base, with 13 bases between them. The CDR3 region is CATRRGANTEAFF. The CDR3, as DNA: TGTGCCACCCGACGGGGGGCGAACACTGAAGCTTTCTTT.

A few counts support this clone. This rearrangement joins TRBV2 to TRBJ2-2; the D gene is possibly TRBD1 (5 bases). CDR3 length: 13 amino acids. The V gene lost 3 bases and the J gene lost 5 bases, with 7 bases spanning the gap. Germline V gene lookup returns CDR1 SNHLY and CDR2 FYNNEI. The CDR3, as DNA: TGTGCCAGCAGTGACGACAGTACCGGGGAGCTGTTTTTT. Protein product: CASSDDSTGELFF.

The chain links TRBV2 to TRBJ2-5; 10 bases align to TRBD2. V trimming: 2 bases; J trimming: 3 bases; junction bases outside the gene matches: 6. The germline V gene has CDR1 SNHLY and CDR2 FYNNEI. This CDR3 spans 16 amino acids. For the CDR3, the DNA is TGTGCCAGCAGTGAAAAGTCGCTAGCGGGGGAAGAGACCCAGTACTTC. Its translation is CASSEKSLAGEETQYF.

This clone has a handful of counts. The chain carries TRBV2 and TRBJ1-5, with 8 bases lining up with TRBD1. Germline values: CDR1 SNHLY, CDR2 FYNNEI. V was pared by 9 bases and J by 2 bases, with 6 bases of the junction left unmatched. The CDR3 sequence is 14 residues long. The CDR3 region has the DNA TGTGCCAGTAAGGAGGGACAGGGCAATCAGCCCCAGCATTTT. Translated: CASKEGQGNQPQHF.

This rearrangement joins TRBV11-2 to TRBJ2-2; D unclear. Trimming removed 2 bases at V and 4 bases at J, with 2 bases between. The CDR3 runs 12 residues. Germline values: CDR1 SGHAT, CDR2 FQNNGV. The CDR3 nucleotides are TGTGCCAGCAGCTTACTCACCGGGGAGCTGTTTTTT. This sequence encodes CASSLLTGELFF.

The V gene is TRBV16, the J gene TRBJ1-1; D possibly corresponds to TRBD1 (6 bases). This CDR3 spans 14 amino acids. Deletions cut 4 bases from V and 6 bases from J, with 15 bases between. From germline, CDR1 is KGHSY and CDR2 FQNENV. CDR3 DNA: TGTGCCAGCAGCCTCCGAGGGGGAAAGGCTGAAGCTTTCTTT. Protein: CASSLRGGKAEAFF.